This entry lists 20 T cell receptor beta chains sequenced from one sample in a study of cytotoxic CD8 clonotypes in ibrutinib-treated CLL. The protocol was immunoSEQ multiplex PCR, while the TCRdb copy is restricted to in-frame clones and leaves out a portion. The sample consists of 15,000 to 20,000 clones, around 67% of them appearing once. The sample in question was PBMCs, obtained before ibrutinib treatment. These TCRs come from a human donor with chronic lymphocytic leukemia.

This chain's CDR3 is CASSQEGQGANSYNEQFF. CDR3 nucleotide sequence: TGCGCCAGCAGCCAAGAAGGACAGGGGGCAAACTCCTACAATGAGCAGTTCTTC. The genes are TRBV4-1 and TRBJ2-1; TRBD1 agrees at 11 bases. This CDR3 has 18 residues. The junction had 4 bases not matched to a gene; V was cut back by 0 bases and J by 0 bases. The germline V gene encodes CDR1 MGHRA and CDR2 YSYEKL.

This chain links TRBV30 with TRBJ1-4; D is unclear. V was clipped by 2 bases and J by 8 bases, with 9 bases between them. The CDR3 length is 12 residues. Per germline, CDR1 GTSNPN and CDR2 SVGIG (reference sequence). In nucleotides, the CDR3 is TGTGCCTGGAGTCCAACCCGGGAAAAACTGTTTTTT. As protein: CAWSPTREKLFF.

In DNA form, the CDR3 reads TGCAGCGTGGGGGCCGGGACCCCCACAGATACGCAGTATTTT. Residues: CSVGAGTPTDTQYF. The rearrangement joins TRBV29-1 to TRBJ2-3, with a weak D call TRBD1 (6 bases). The germline V and J ends were trimmed by 6 bases and 2 bases, with 15 bases remaining between them. The germline CDR1 and CDR2 sequences are SQVTM and ANQGSEA. CDR3 size: 14 residues.

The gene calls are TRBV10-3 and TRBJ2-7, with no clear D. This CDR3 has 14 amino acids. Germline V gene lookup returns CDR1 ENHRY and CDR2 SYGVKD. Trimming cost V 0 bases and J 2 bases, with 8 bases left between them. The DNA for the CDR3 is TGTGCCATCAGTGAGTCTGGCAGTACCTACGAGCAGTACTTC. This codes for CAISESGSTYEQYF.

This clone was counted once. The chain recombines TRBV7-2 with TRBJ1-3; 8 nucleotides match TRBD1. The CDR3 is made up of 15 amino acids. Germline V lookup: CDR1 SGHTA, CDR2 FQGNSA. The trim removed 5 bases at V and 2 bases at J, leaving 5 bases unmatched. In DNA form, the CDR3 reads TGTGCCAGCAGCCAGGGACAGGCAACTGGAAACACCATATATTTT. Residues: CASSQGQATGNTIYF.

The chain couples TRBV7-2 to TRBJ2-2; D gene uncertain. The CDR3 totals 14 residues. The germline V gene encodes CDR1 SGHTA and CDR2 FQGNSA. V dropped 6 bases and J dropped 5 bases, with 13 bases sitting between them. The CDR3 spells CASSPEYQTGELFF. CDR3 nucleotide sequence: TGTGCCAGCAGTCCGGAATATCAGACCGGGGAGCTGTTTTTT.

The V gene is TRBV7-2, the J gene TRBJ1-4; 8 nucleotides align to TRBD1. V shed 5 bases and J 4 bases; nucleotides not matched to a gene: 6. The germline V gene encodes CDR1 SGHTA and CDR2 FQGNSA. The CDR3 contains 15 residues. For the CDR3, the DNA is TGTGCCAGCAGCATCAGGGGGCAGGGTAATGAAAAACTGTTTTTT. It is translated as CASSIRGQGNEKLFF.

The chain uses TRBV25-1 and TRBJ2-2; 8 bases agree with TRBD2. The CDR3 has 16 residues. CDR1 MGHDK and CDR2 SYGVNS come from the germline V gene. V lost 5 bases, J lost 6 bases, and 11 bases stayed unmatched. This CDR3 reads CASSTWSGGFAGELFF. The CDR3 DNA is TGTGCCAGCAGTACATGGTCGGGGGGGTTCGCCGGGGAGCTGTTTTTT.

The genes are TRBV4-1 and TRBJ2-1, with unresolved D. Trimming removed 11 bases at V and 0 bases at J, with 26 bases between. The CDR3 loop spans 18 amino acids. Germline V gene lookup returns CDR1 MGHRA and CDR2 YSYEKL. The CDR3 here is CASSTPLNPLYSYNEQFF. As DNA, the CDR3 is TGCGCCTCCTCGACACCCCTAAACCCACTATACTCCTACAATGAGCAGTTCTTC.

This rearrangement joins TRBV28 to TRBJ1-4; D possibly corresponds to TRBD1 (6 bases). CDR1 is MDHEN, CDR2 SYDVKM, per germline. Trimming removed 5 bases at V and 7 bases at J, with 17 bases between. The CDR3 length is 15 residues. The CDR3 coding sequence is TGTGCCAGCAGTCCCGGGGAGGGGGGACTTGAAAAACTGTTTTTT. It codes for CASSPGEGGLEKLFF.

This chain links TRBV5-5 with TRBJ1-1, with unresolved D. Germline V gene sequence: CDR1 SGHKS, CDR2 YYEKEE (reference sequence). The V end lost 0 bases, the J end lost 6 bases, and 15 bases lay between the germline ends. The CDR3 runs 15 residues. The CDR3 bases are TGTGCCAGCAGCTTGGGCCCGACTCCGACCCCTGAAGCTTTCTTT. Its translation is CASSLGPTPTPEAFF.

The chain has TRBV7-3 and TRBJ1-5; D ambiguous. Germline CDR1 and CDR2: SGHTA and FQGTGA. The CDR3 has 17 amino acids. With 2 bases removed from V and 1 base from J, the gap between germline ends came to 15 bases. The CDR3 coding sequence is TGTGCCAGCAGCTTACTAAGACCCGCGGGGAGCAATCAGCCCCAGCATTTT. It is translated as CASSLLRPAGSNQPQHF.

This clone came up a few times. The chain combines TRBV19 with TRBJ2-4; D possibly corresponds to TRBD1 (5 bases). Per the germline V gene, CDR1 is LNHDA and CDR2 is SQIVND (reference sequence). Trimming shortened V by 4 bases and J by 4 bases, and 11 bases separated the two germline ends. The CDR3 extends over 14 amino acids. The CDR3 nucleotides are TGTGCCAGTAGTACCGACAGCCTAAAAAACATTCAGTACTTC. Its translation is CASSTDSLKNIQYF.

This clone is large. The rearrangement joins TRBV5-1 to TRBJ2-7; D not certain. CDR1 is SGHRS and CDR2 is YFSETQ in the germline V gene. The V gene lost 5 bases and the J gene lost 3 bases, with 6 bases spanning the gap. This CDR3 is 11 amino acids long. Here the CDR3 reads CASRMGYEQYF. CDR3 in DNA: TGCGCCAGCAGGATGGGCTACGAGCAGTACTTC.

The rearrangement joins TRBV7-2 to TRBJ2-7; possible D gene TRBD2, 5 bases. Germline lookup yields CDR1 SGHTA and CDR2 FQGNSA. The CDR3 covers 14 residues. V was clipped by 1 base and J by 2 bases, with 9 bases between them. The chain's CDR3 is CASSLDSGTYEQYF. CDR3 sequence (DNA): TGTGCCAGCAGCTTAGACTCGGGGACCTACGAGCAGTACTTC.

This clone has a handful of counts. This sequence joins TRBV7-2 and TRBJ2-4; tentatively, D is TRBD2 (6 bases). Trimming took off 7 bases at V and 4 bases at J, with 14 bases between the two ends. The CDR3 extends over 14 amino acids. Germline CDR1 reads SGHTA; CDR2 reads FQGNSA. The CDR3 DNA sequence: TGTGCCAGCACCCGAGACGCGGGAAAAAACATTCAGTACTTC. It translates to CASTRDAGKNIQYF.

The chain's CDR3 is CASSPRGGATNEKLFF. The CDR3 bases are TGTGCCAGTAGCCCACGGGGGGGTGCAACTAATGAAAAACTGTTTTTT. V is TRBV19 and J is TRBJ1-4, with D perhaps TRBD1 (5 bases). Trimming shortened V by 6 bases and J by 0 bases, and 14 bases separated the two germline ends. The CDR3 sequence is 16 residues long. In germline, CDR1 is LNHDA, CDR2 SQIVND (reference sequence).

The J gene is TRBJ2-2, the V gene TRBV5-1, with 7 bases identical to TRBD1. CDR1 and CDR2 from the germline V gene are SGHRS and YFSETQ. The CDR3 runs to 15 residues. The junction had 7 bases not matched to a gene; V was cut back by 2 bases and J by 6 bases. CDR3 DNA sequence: TGCGCCAGCAGCTTAGAGGGGGCAAGGGCCGGGGAGCTGTTTTTT. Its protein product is CASSLEGARAGELFF.

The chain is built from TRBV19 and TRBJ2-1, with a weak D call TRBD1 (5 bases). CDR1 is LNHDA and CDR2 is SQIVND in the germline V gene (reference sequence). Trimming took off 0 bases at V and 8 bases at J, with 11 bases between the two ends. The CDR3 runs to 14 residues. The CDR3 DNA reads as TGTGCCAGTAGTATAGATTCAGGGAAATATGAGCAGTTCTTC. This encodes CASSIDSGKYEQFF.

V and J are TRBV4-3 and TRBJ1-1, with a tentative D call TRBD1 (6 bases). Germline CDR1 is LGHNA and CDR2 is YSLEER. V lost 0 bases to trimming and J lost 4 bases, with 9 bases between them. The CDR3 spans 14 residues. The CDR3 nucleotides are TGCGCCAGCAGCCAAGATGGGGGGCGCACTGAAGCTTTCTTT. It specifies CASSQDGGRTEAFF.